This record concerns one T cell receptor (beta chain) sequence. Its antigen is unidentified. The entry originates in a study of response to subunit inactivated influenza vaccine. Study-wide points: It was the authors' suggestion that each seasonal influenza vaccination recruits few new T cells.

TCRdb analysed the RT-PCR reads with MiXCR anew, one entry per CDR3 protein. The repertoire holds around 190,000 distinct CDR3 sequences, with 7.5% to 10% as singletons. Germline V gene lookup returns CDR1 KGHDR and CDR2 SFDVKD. This CDR3 comprises 12 residues. With 5 bases removed from V and 4 bases from J, the gap between germline ends came to 8 bases. The receptor comes from a man aged 50 to 60 who received an inactivated influenza vaccine. The chain links TRBV24-1 to TRBJ2-7; D uncertain. Sequencing used non-naive T cells sorted from PBMCs, obtained on the day of vaccination. CDR3 nucleotide sequence: TGTGCCACCAGTGCGGCGGATTACGAGCAGTACTTC. Its translation: CATSAADYEQYF.